This TCR beta chain was captured in a study of a mutant IDH1 vaccine in newly diagnosed glioma. Study at large: Males made up roughly 62% and females approximately 38% of treated patients, whose mean age was around 40 years.

The time point: baseline, week 1 (first vaccination visit). Treatment described: pre-vaccination baseline after standard-of-care therapy. CDR3 size: 15 residues. CDR1 and CDR2 (germline): MGHRA, YSYEKL. The V end lost 0 bases, the J end lost 9 bases, and 14 bases lay between the germline ends. Profiling relied on immunoSEQ multiplex PCR, and the TCRdb table lists in-frame clones only, not all of them. Among 25,000 to 35,000 clones listed, 75% to 90% were seen once. The sequencing here drew on PBMCs, taken from a glioma patient treated with radiotherapy, temozolomide or both. This TCR came from a middle-aged woman with glioma. J is TRBJ1-4 and V is TRBV4-1, with D possibly being TRBD1 (6 bases). The CDR3 DNA is TGCGCCAGCAGCCAAGATCCGGGGGCCCTTCAAAAACTGTTTTTT. This translates into CASSQDPGALQKLFF.